The source of this TCR beta chain is a study of blood T cell repertoires in COVID-19. Study in general: Samples came from the United States, Italy and Spain, spanning acute and convalescent COVID-19.

The CDR3 sequence is 14 residues long. In germline, CDR1 is MNHEY, CDR2 SMNVEV (reference sequence). V gave up 2 bases and J gave up 5 bases, with 12 bases separating them. Source study methods: Amplification of reference gene primers provided the estimated nucleated cell counts. Only in-frame clones appear in the TCRdb table, and some are missing; sequencing was by immunoSEQ multiplex PCR. That table is the source of V, J and clone size, and D and trimming were worked out from the DNA. The sample lists a few hundred thousand clones, under 90% occurring once. Two negative PCRs, clearance, or symptom resolution were required of recovered Cohort 3 donors.

V and J are TRBV27 and TRBJ1-2, with D perhaps TRBD1 (6 bases). This clonotype was sampled from a woman aged 60-70 years who had recovered from COVID-19. The sample comprised PBMCs or T cells enriched from blood (not recorded which). CDR3 amino acids: CASSLGAGAYGYTF. The CDR3 bases are TGTGCCAGCAGTTTAGGCGCGGGGGCTTATGGCTACACCTTC.